What follows are 12 T cell receptor beta chains derived from one specimen sequenced in a study of cytomegalovirus exposure and HLA in healthy donors. PCR used 60 Vbeta primers and 13 Jbeta primers. The method was immunoSEQ multiplex PCR; TCRdb's version includes in-frame clones alone and lacks a portion of them. This table holds about 140,000 clones, 70% to 85% found once. Sample: PBMCs. These receptors were obtained from a woman in her forties in good health and CMV-seronegative.

There are a few counts of this clone. This chain links TRBV9 with TRBJ2-5, with a tentative D call TRBD1 (5 bases). Between the trimmed V and J ends, which lost 0 bases and 2 bases, there was a span of 5 bases. Germline CDR1 is SGDLS and CDR2 is YYNGEE. The CDR3 is made up of 13 amino acids. As DNA, the CDR3 is TGTGCCAGCAGCGTAGGACAGCAAGAGACCCAGTACTTC. Amino acid sequence: CASSVGQQETQYF.

The chain has TRBV5-1 and TRBJ2-5, with 7 nucleotides matching TRBD1. The CDR3 contains 13 residues. Per the germline V gene, CDR1 is SGHRS and CDR2 is YFSETQ. The J segment lost 11 bases and the V segment lost 0 bases, leaving 7 bases of the junction unmatched. The CDR3 region has the DNA TGCGCCAGCAGCTTGGGGACAGGTCAAGAGCAGTACTTC. Its protein product is CASSLGTGQEQYF.

J is TRBJ2-2 and V is TRBV6-1; 8 nucleotides line up with TRBD2. J gave up 9 bases and V 11 bases, and 11 bases lay outside the gene matches. Germline CDR1 reads MNHNS; CDR2 reads SASEGT. The length of the CDR3 is 13 residues. CDR3 sequence (DNA): TGTGCCCCCCGGGGGGGGGTGGTCCGGGAGCTGTTTTTT. It translates to CAPRGGVVRELFF.

In this sample, this clone turned up once. The chain has TRBV7-2 and TRBJ2-1; a possible D gene is TRBD1 (6 bases). This CDR3 is 16 amino acids long. Germline V CDR1 and CDR2: SGHTA, FQGNSA. V was clipped by 8 bases and J by 0 bases, with 17 bases between them. CDR3 amino acids: CASHLGTGSSYNEQFF. The CDR3, as DNA: TGTGCCAGCCACTTAGGTACAGGGAGCTCCTACAATGAGCAGTTCTTC.

The rearrangement joins TRBV25-1 to TRBJ1-5; the match to TRBD1 covers 8 bases. The CDR3 is 16 residues long. V shed 2 bases and J 4 bases; nucleotides not matched to a gene: 7. Germline V CDR1 and CDR2: MGHDK, SYGVNS. In DNA form, the CDR3 reads TGTGCCAGCAGTGAAACGTTGTGGACAGGGAATCAGCCCCAGCATTTT. Translating gives CASSETLWTGNQPQHF.

This chain connects TRBV11-1 to TRBJ2-7; the match to TRBD2 covers 9 bases. The CDR3 consists of 15 residues. Trimming removed 5 bases from V and 2 bases from J; junction bases left unmatched: 7. Germline assignment: CDR1 SGHAT and CDR2 FQDESV (reference sequence). CDR3 coding DNA: TGTGCCAGCAGCACGCCGGGACTAGCAACCTACGAGCAGTACTTC. Its protein is CASSTPGLATYEQYF.

This clone turned up a few times. The chain employs TRBV18 and TRBJ2-7; maybe TRBD2 (6 bases). This CDR3 has 13 amino acids. Looked up from germline, CDR1 is KGHSH and CDR2 is LQKENI. The germline V and J ends were trimmed by 3 bases and 3 bases, with 9 bases remaining between them. CDR3 sequence (DNA): TGTGCCAGCTCACCGGGACTTGGCTACGAGCAGTACTTC. It yields the protein CASSPGLGYEQYF. The complete variable domain, with remaining parts taken from reference TRBV18 and TRBJ2-7, reads NAGVMQNPRHLVRRRGQEARLRCSPMKGHSHVYWYRQLPEEGLKFMVYLQKENIIDESGMPKERFSAEFPKEGPSILRIQQVVRGDSAAYFCASSPGLGYEQYFGPGTRLTVT.

This clone was counted only a few times. This chain links TRBV5-8 with TRBJ1-2; no clear D. The CDR3 totals 15 residues. Germline CDR1 is SGHTS and CDR2 is YDEGEE. Trimming took off 1 base at V and 7 bases at J, with 17 bases between the two ends. The chain's CDR3 is CASSLTMGRLLGYTF. DNA of the CDR3: TGTGCCAGCAGCTTGACCATGGGCAGGTTGCTTGGCTACACCTTC.

Note on this clone: The junction does not match germline at one end; this may be a read error. The chain is built from TRBV7-9 and TRBJ1-1; TRBD1 aligns across 10 bases. Germline V gives CDR1 SEHNR, CDR2 FQNEAQ (reference sequence). CDR3 length: 12 amino acids. CDR3 in amino acids: CASSKGTGEVFF. CDR3 nucleotide sequence: TGTGCCAGCAGCAAAGGGACAGGGGAAGTTTTCTTT.

The chain has TRBV5-5 and TRBJ2-7; TRBD1 matches at 12 bases. Germline trimming cut 0 bases from V and 6 bases from J; bases unmatched to any gene: 4. The CDR3 runs 15 residues. The germline V gene encodes CDR1 SGHKS and CDR2 YYEKEE (reference sequence). The CDR3 loop is CASSLVGTGGREQYF. CDR3 coding DNA: TGTGCCAGCAGCTTGGTCGGGACAGGGGGCCGCGAGCAGTACTTC.

This chain connects TRBV2 to TRBJ1-2, with TRBD1 matching over 7 bases. J gave up 6 bases and V 4 bases, and 5 bases lay outside the gene matches. The CDR3 sequence is 13 residues long. Germline lookup yields CDR1 SNHLY and CDR2 FYNNEI. The CDR3 DNA reads TGTGCCAGCAGTGGACAGGGTCTGGATGGCTACACCTTC. It specifies CASSGQGLDGYTF.

V is TRBV11-1 and J is TRBJ1-4, with D perhaps TRBD1 (6 bases). V dropped 5 bases and J dropped 1 base, with 20 bases sitting between them. Germline CDR1 is SGHAT and CDR2 is FQDESV (reference sequence). This CDR3 has 18 residues. The chain's CDR3 is CASSLRGGDGLTNEKLFF. CDR3 nucleotides: TGTGCCAGCAGCCTCCGGGGGGGCGACGGATTAACTAATGAAAAACTGTTTTTT.